This T cell receptor (beta chain) was recorded in a study of CD8 T cells in Susac syndrome. Sequencing of TCR beta, carried out with a high-throughput approach, was applied to CD8+ and CD4+ T cells from the blood. TEMRA cells were enriched by FACS, and CD4+ and CD8+ T cells were negatively isolated. Roughly 0.45 to 1 ug RNA was reverse transcribed with random hexamers. TCRdb reanalysed the immunoSEQ multiplex PCR reads using MiXCR and keeps one entry per CDR3 protein. The sample holds roughly 150,000 distinct CDR3 sequences, approximately 90% seen once. Unmatched junction bases numbered 6, after V lost 4 bases and J lost 6 bases. The length of the CDR3 is 15 residues. Germline V lookup: CDR1 MNHNY, CDR2 SVGAGI (reference sequence).

The gene calls are TRBV6-6 and TRBJ2-3; 11 bases map to TRBD2. The TCR was taken from a human donor in good health. Sequencing was performed on CD4+ T cells from PBMCs. The CDR3 DNA is TGTGCCAGCAGTTCCCACCTAGCGGGAGGCGATACGCAGTATTTT. It specifies CASSSHLAGGDTQYF.